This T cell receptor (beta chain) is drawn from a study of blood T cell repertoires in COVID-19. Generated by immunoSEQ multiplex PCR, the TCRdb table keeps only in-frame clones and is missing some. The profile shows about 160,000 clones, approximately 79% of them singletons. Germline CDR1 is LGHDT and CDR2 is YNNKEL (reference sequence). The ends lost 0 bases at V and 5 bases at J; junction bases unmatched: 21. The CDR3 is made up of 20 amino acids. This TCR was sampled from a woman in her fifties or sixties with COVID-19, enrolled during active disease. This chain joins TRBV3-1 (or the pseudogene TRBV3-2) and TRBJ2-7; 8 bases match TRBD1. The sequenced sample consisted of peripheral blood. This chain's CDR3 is CASSQDGGTGVYQSVHEQYF. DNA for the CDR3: TGTGCCAGCAGCCAAGATGGGGGGACAGGAGTCTACCAGTCAGTCCACGAGCAGTACTTC.